One and the same sample provided the 30 T cell receptor beta chains below, sequenced in a study of T cells after yellow fever vaccination (dated by TCRdb to between 2018 and 2021). The protocol used for the library was 5' RACE. The listed sequencing device is Illumina HiSeq 2500. TCRdb reanalyzed the raw reads on its own, using fastp at Q25 for trimming and MiXCR for clone calling, and kept in-frame beta chains. Each entry is one CDR3 protein sequence, shown with its most common DNA and genes. The sample contains under 150,000 distinct CDR3 sequences, 7.7% of them found a single time. Clones ranked in the top ten supply about 0.73% of the sample. The meaning of the sample's treatment or condition label: live attenuated yellow fever vaccine strain. This specimen was CD4+ T cells sorted from PBMCs, taken 5 days after the yellow fever booster vaccination. The receptors come from a man aged 30 to 39 who received the YFV17D yellow fever vaccine.

This clonotype was counted a single time. Given a much more abundant clone one base away, this may be a read error. CDR3 sequence (DNA): TGTGCCTGTATGAGGCAGCGGTGGGGGGAGCAGTTCTTC. This translates into CACMRQRWGEQFF. This chain uses TRBV30 with TRBJ2-1; perhaps D is TRBD1 or TRBD2 (5 bases each). Germline CDR1 and CDR2: GTSNPN and SVGIG (reference sequence). The CDR3 is 13 residues long. Trimming left V 6 bases short and J 10 bases short, with 19 bases between.

This clonotype was seen repeatedly, ten times or more. V usage is TRBV5-1 and J usage is TRBJ2-7; 10 bases align to TRBD2. Germline CDR1 SGHRS, CDR2 YFSETQ. With V trimmed by 5 bases and J by 5 bases, 7 bases remained unmatched. This CDR3 spans 14 amino acids. The CDR3 DNA reads TGCGCCAGCAGTACTAGCGGGAAATACGACGAGCAGTACTTC. Encoded protein: CASSTSGKYDEQYF.

This clonotype was counted many times. The chain recombines TRBV12-3 or TRBV12-4 with TRBJ2-7; 13 bases align to TRBD2. Trimming took 6 bases from V and 3 from J; bases not matched to a gene: 5. CDR3 length: 15 residues. This chain's CDR3 is CASREGTSGIYEQYF. The DNA for the CDR3 is TGTGCCAGCAGGGAGGGGACTAGCGGGATCTACGAGCAGTACTTC.

This clonotype was seen ten or more times. V is TRBV11-2 and J is TRBJ2-1, with 11 bases aligning to TRBD2. Germline CDR1 reads SGHAT; CDR2 reads FQNNGV. CDR3 length: 18 residues. J lost 0 bases, V lost 0 bases, and 4 bases had no gene match. The CDR3 nucleotides read TGTGCCAGCAGCTTAGATACTAGCGGGAGATTCTCCTACAATGAGCAGTTCTTC. It translates to CASSLDTSGRFSYNEQFF. Combining the CDR3 with reference TRBV11-2 and TRBJ2-1 gives the whole variable domain EAGVAQSPRYKIIEKRQSVAFWCNPISGHATLYWYQQILGQGPKLLIQFQNNGVVDDSQLPKDRFSAERLKGVDSTLKIQPAKLEDSAVYLCASSLDTSGRFSYNEQFFGPGTRLTVL.

There are a few counts of this clonotype. The chain is built from TRBV30 and TRBJ1-1; D is unclear. Germline V gene lookup returns CDR1 GTSNPN and CDR2 SVGIG (reference sequence). Trimming removed 4 bases at V and 10 bases at J, with 16 bases between. This CDR3 has 12 residues. Here the CDR3 DNA reads TGTGCCTGGACCTTGAGTGGGGTCGTAGCTTTCTTT. Its protein product is CAWTLSGVVAFF. Based on the CDR3 plus reference TRBV30 and TRBJ1-1, the full variable domain is SQTIHQWPATLVQPVGSPLSLECTVEGTSNPNLYWYRQAAGRGLQLLFYSVGIGQISSEVPQNLSASRPQDRQFILSSKKLLLSDSGFYLCAWTLSGVVAFFGQGTRLTVV.

In its sample, this clonotype was seen a few times. V gene TRBV20-1 combines with J gene TRBJ2-2; D remains ambiguous. CDR1 and CDR2 from the germline V gene are DFQATT and SNEGSKA (reference sequence). V lost 0 bases and J 4 bases, leaving 9 bases between the germline ends. CDR3 size: 14 residues. This CDR3 is CSARDPYRTGELFF. The DNA for the CDR3 is TGCAGTGCTAGAGATCCCTATCGCACCGGGGAGCTGTTTTTT.

In its sample, this clonotype was seen many times. The V call is TRBV7-2, the J call TRBJ2-7, with TRBD1 as a possible D gene (6 bases). The CDR3 is 15 amino acids. Trimming stripped 3 bases from V and 0 bases from J, with 12 bases between. Germline CDR1 SGHTA, CDR2 FQGNSA. CDR3 sequence reads: CASSFYGTSSYEQYF. The CDR3 bases are TGTGCCAGCAGCTTCTACGGGACATCCTCCTACGAGCAGTACTTC. The variable domain in full, completed from reference TRBV7-2 and TRBJ2-7, reads GAGVSQSPSNKVTEKGKDVELRCDPISGHTALYWYRQSLGQGLEFLIYFQGNSAPDKSGLPSDRFSAERTGGSVSTLTIQRTQQEDSAVYLCASSFYGTSSYEQYFGPGTRLTVT.

This clonotype was seen repeatedly, ten times or more. V usage is TRBV20-1 and J usage is TRBJ2-3; D remains unclear. V dropped 0 bases and J dropped 10 bases, with 23 bases sitting between them. The germline gives CDR1 DFQATT, CDR2 SNEGSKA (reference sequence). The CDR3 contains 16 residues. The CDR3 nucleotides read TGCAGTGCTAGAGATCTCCAAGCATCCCGAACTGTGGCGCAGTATTTT. Translating it yields CSARDLQASRTVAQYF.

The CDR3 sequence: CASSIRTGNTYEQYF. The CDR3 nucleotides are TGTGCCAGCAGCATAAGGACAGGGAACACCTACGAGCAGTACTTC. V is TRBV13 and J is TRBJ2-7; the match to TRBD1 covers 8 bases. There are 15 residues in the CDR3. With V trimmed by 5 bases and J by 2 bases, 8 bases remained unmatched. Germline values: CDR1 PRHDT, CDR2 FYEKMQ (reference sequence).

This clonotype was picked up many times. CDR3 in amino acids: CASSLSGEQFF. The CDR3 nucleotides are TGTGCCAGCAGCCTTAGCGGAGAGCAGTTCTTC. This sequence joins TRBV14 and TRBJ2-1; maybe TRBD2 (6 bases). From germline, CDR1 is SGHDN and CDR2 FVKESK. V gave up 4 bases and J gave up 10 bases, with 8 bases separating them. This CDR3 is built from 11 residues.

This clonotype was recorded many times. This sequence joins TRBV20-1 and TRBJ2-5; D is tentatively TRBD1 or TRBD2 (5 bases each). The germline V and J ends were trimmed by 1 base and 4 bases, with 13 bases remaining between them. The CDR3 sequence is 14 residues long. Looked up from germline, CDR1 is DFQATT and CDR2 is SNEGSKA (reference sequence). The CDR3, as DNA: TGCAGTGCTAGAGCGGGGTGGGGGTCAGAGACCCAGTACTTC. Protein product: CSARAGWGSETQYF.

This clonotype showed up many times. This chain joins TRBV20-1 and TRBJ2-5; a weak D match, TRBD1 (5 bases). Germline lookup yields CDR1 DFQATT and CDR2 SNEGSKA (reference sequence). Trimming shortened V by 1 base and J by 2 bases, and 8 bases separated the two germline ends. The CDR3 loop spans 13 amino acids. Here the CDR3 reads CSARVRGQETQYF. DNA for the CDR3: TGCAGTGCTAGAGTAAGGGGACAAGAGACCCAGTACTTC.

This clonotype appeared many times. The gene calls are TRBV6-2 or TRBV6-3 and TRBJ2-3, with D hard to call. Per germline, CDR1 MNHEY and CDR2 SVGEGT. Trimming removed 1 base at V and 2 bases at J, with 7 bases between. The CDR3 is 14 residues long. The CDR3 nucleotides are TGTGCCAGCAGTTACTGGGCACCCACAGATACGCAGTATTTT. Translated, it gives CASSYWAPTDTQYF.

This clonotype occurred many times. This chain links TRBV6-6 with TRBJ2-1, with no clear D. This CDR3 comprises 13 residues. Germline V CDR1 and CDR2: MNHNY, SVGAGI (reference sequence). The V gene lost 5 bases and the J gene lost 8 bases, with 13 bases spanning the gap. The CDR3 sequence is CASSPGPGHEQFF. The CDR3 DNA reads as TGTGCCAGCAGTCCCGGACCCGGCCATGAGCAGTTCTTC.

The table lists this clonotype with many counts. V usage is TRBV6-2 or TRBV6-3 and J usage is TRBJ2-7, with 8 bases matching TRBD2. The junction had 21 bases not matched to a gene; V was cut back by 10 bases and J by 7 bases. This CDR3 contains 16 residues. Per germline, CDR1 MNHEY and CDR2 SVGEGT. This CDR3 reads CATRHSRQGGRTEQYF. CDR3 nucleotides: TGTGCCACCCGACACTCCAGACAAGGCGGGAGGACGGAGCAGTACTTC.

Ten or more counts support this clonotype. The genes are TRBV3-1 and TRBJ2-2; 7 bases fit TRBD1. This CDR3 is 16 amino acids long. Trimming removed 4 bases from V and 1 base from J; junction bases left unmatched: 6. CDR1 and CDR2 from the germline V gene are LGHDT and YNNKEL (reference sequence). The CDR3 DNA follows: TGTGCCAGCAGCCTACAGGGGAGACTGAACACCGGGGAGCTGTTTTTT. Its protein is CASSLQGRLNTGELFF.

A note on this clonotype: With a much larger clone just one base away, this may be a read error. The chain combines TRBV29-1 with TRBJ2-3; TRBD2 aligns across 8 bases. V trimming: 5 bases; J trimming: 4 bases; junction bases outside the gene matches: 5. Per germline, CDR1 SQVTM and CDR2 ANQGSEA. The CDR3 runs 13 residues. CDR3 DNA sequence: TGCAGCGTTCGAGCGGGAGTGGCAGATACGCAGTATTTT. This codes for CSVRAGVADTQYF.

This clonotype occurred many times. The rearrangement uses TRBV6-1 and TRBJ2-1; maybe TRBD2 (6 bases). CDR1 and CDR2 from the germline V gene are MNHNS and SASEGT. This CDR3 is 14 amino acids long. The germline V and J ends were trimmed by 6 bases and 8 bases, with 17 bases remaining between them. CDR3 sequence (DNA): TGTGCCAGCAGCCCCGCCGGGGGAGGCTATGAGCAGTTCTTC. It encodes CASSPAGGGYEQFF.

This clonotype was picked up many times. CDR3 residues: CASSLVEGVRYLFF. DNA of the CDR3: TGCGCCAGCAGCTTGGTAGAGGGGGTCCGTTATTTGTTCTTC. The chain is built from TRBV5-1 and TRBJ2-1; tentatively, D is TRBD1 (6 bases). This CDR3 has 14 amino acids. Trimming removed 0 bases from V and 15 bases from J, with 19 bases in between. Germline V gene data show CDR1 as SGHRS and CDR2 as YFSETQ.

This chain joins TRBV28 and TRBJ2-7; 9 positions match TRBD1. The CDR3 consists of 15 residues. Germline CDR1 is MDHEN and CDR2 is SYDVKM. J gave up 6 bases and V 6 bases, and 12 bases lay outside the gene matches. The CDR3 here is CASSLTPGQGGEQYF. Written as DNA, the CDR3 is TGTGCCAGCAGCTTGACCCCGGGACAGGGCGGCGAGCAGTACTTC.

This chain links TRBV5-4 with TRBJ2-5; a weak D match, TRBD1 (6 bases). V was shortened by 4 bases and J by 4 bases, with 11 bases between the two germline ends. The length of the CDR3 is 13 residues. Germline V gene lookup returns CDR1 SGHNT and CDR2 YYREEE (reference sequence). CDR3 nucleotides: TGTGCCAGCAGCCTTCAGGGGATAGAGACCCAGTACTTC. Translation gives CASSLQGIETQYF.

This clonotype is labeled as medium-sized. This chain connects TRBV5-1 to TRBJ2-4; 9 bases align to TRBD2. The CDR3 loop spans 14 amino acids. CDR1 and CDR2 (germline): SGHRS, YFSETQ. The junction had 9 bases not matched to a gene; V was cut back by 6 bases and J by 8 bases. CDR3 nucleotides: TGCGCCAGCAAGGGTAGCGGGAGACGGGACATTCAGTACTTC. Translated: CASKGSGRRDIQYF.

There are many counts of this clonotype. The chain couples TRBV24-1 to TRBJ2-1, with D perhaps matching TRBD1 or TRBD2 (5 bases each). Trimming cost V 2 bases and J 5 bases, with 15 bases left between them. The CDR3 runs to 16 residues. Germline CDR1 reads KGHDR; CDR2 reads SFDVKD. CDR3 region: CATSDSSGTSHNEQFF. Written as DNA, the CDR3 is TGTGCCACCAGTGATTCGTCAGGGACCAGCCACAATGAGCAGTTCTTC.

In its sample, this clonotype was seen many times. This rearrangement joins TRBV7-9 to TRBJ2-7; TRBD1 aligns across 7 bases. Germline V gene data show CDR1 as SEHNR and CDR2 as FQNEAQ (reference sequence). The CDR3 extends over 15 amino acids. The trim removed 3 bases at V and 0 bases at J, leaving 5 bases unmatched. The CDR3 protein is CASSLTGSNSYEQYF. In DNA, the CDR3 is TGTGCCAGCAGCTTGACAGGGTCAAACTCCTACGAGCAGTACTTC.

This clonotype was observed many times. V gene TRBV6-5 combines with J gene TRBJ2-7, with D tentatively TRBD2 (5 bases). Germline V lookup: CDR1 MNHEY, CDR2 SVGAGI. The CDR3 is made up of 14 amino acids. V was shortened by 2 bases and J by 2 bases, with 10 bases between the two germline ends. The CDR3 loop reads CASSYASSAYEQYF. CDR3 DNA sequence: TGTGCCAGCAGTTACGCTAGCTCGGCCTACGAGCAGTACTTC.

This clonotype was observed many times. The genes are TRBV7-2 and TRBJ2-5; D unclear. Germline V gene lookup returns CDR1 SGHTA and CDR2 FQGNSA. V was clipped by 1 base and J by 4 bases, with 16 bases between them. The CDR3 has 16 residues. The CDR3 DNA sequence: TGTGCCAGCAGCTTAGTACAATCCCCCTGGGGAGAGACCCAGTACTTC. This encodes CASSLVQSPWGETQYF.

This clonotype was picked up many times. The chain uses TRBV7-2 and TRBJ1-4; D possibly corresponds to TRBD1 (6 bases). Trimming pared 5 bases from V and 7 bases from J, leaving 17 bases between. This CDR3 contains 15 residues. The germline CDR1 and CDR2 sequences are SGHTA and FQGNSA. CDR3 DNA sequence: TGTGCCAGCAGCCCCTATGCGGGGGCGAGTGAAAAACTGTTTTTT. Its translation: CASSPYAGASEKLFF.

This clonotype was detected many times. V is TRBV7-2 and J is TRBJ1-2, with TRBD1 identical over 7 bases. CDR3 length: 15 amino acids. Trimming removed 5 bases from V and 7 bases from J; junction bases left unmatched: 13. Germline CDR1 reads SGHTA; CDR2 reads FQGNSA. The CDR3 DNA sequence: TGTGCCAGCAGCCCCCGGTCGCAGGGGGACGGTGGCTACACCTTC. Translating gives CASSPRSQGDGGYTF.

The sample holds many counts of this clonotype. The chain recombines TRBV6-5 with TRBJ2-3, with 7 bases fitting TRBD1. The J segment lost 1 base and the V segment lost 4 bases, leaving 5 bases of the junction unmatched. CDR1 is MNHEY and CDR2 is SVGAGI in the germline V gene. The CDR3 extends over 15 amino acids. CDR3: CASSFYRGGTDTQYF. The CDR3 DNA follows: TGTGCCAGCAGTTTCTACAGGGGCGGCACAGATACGCAGTATTTT.

This clonotype was recorded at least ten times. This chain joins TRBV4-2 and TRBJ1-1; D gene uncertain. Trimming left V 0 bases short and J 1 base short, with 9 bases between. The CDR3 extends over 15 amino acids. Germline V gene data show CDR1 as LGHNA and CDR2 as YNFKEQ. DNA of the CDR3: TGTGCCAGCAGCCAAGATCTAAGAGAGAACACTGAAGCTTTCTTT. It translates to CASSQDLRENTEAFF.